The 3 T cell receptor beta chains reported below all come from one sample, sequenced in a study of siplizumab effects on memory and regulatory T cells. Produced via immunoSEQ multiplex PCR; TCRdb's table is partial and in-frame only. This sample carries over 85,000 clones, 94% of them seen once, and the ten largest clones take less than 0.4%. The sequenced material came from non-Treg CD4+ T cells sorted from blood. Source of these receptors: a human donor in good health.

This chain uses TRBV5-6 with TRBJ2-6; D might be TRBD2 (5 bases). V gave up 2 bases and J gave up 3 bases, with 6 bases separating them. Per germline, CDR1 SGHDT and CDR2 YYEEEE. This CDR3 has 14 amino acids. CDR3 protein: CASSLLDGANVLTF. The CDR3 DNA reads TGTGCCAGCAGCTTACTAGATGGGGCCAACGTCCTGACTTTC. The variable domain in full, with the rest retrieved from reference TRBV5-6 and TRBJ2-6, is DAGVTQSPTHLIKTRGQQVTLRCSPKSGHDTVSWYQQALGQGPQFIFQYYEEEERQRGNFPDRFSGHQFPNYSSELNVNALLLGDSALYLCASSLLDGANVLTFGAGSRLTVL.

This chain uses TRBV29-1 with TRBJ1-1, with a weak D call TRBD1 (5 bases). Germline V gives CDR1 SQVTM, CDR2 ANQGSEA. V was pared by 3 bases and J by 4 bases, with 9 bases between. This CDR3 is built from 12 residues. The CDR3 coding sequence is TGCAGCGTTGATAGAGGGGCCACTGAAGCTTTCTTT. Its translation: CSVDRGATEAFF.

This chain uses TRBV18 with TRBJ2-1; possible D gene TRBD2, 6 bases. Germline CDR1 is KGHSH and CDR2 is LQKENI. The V gene lost 0 bases and the J gene lost 4 bases, with 10 bases spanning the gap. The CDR3 is made up of 15 amino acids. The DNA for the CDR3 is TGTGCCAGCTCACCACCTGGAGGGCTTTACAATGAGCAGTTCTTC. Its protein product is CASSPPGGLYNEQFF.